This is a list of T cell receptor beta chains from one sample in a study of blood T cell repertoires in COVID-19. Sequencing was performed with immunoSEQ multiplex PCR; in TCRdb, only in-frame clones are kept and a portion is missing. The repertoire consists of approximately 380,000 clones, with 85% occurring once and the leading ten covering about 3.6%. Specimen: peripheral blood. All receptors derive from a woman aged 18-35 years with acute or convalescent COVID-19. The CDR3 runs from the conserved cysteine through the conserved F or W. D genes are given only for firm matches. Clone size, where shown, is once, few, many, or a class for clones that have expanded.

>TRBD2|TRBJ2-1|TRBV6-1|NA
TGTGCCAGCAGTTCGAGTAGCGGGAGAATTGAGCAGTTCTTC
CASSSSSGRIEQFF
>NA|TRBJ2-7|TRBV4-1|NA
TGCGCCAGCAGCCAAGAGCTCGGGAGAACCTACGAGCAGTACTTC
CASSQELGRTYEQYF
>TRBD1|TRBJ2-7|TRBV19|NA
TGTGCCAGTAGTCCGGGACAGGTTTCCTACGAGCAGTACTTC
CASSPGQVSYEQYF
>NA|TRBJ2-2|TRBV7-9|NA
TGTGCCAGCAGCGGCCCCATCGGGGAGCTGTTTTTT
CASSGPIGELFF
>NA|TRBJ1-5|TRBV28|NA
TGTGCCAGCACCCTGACAGGAGGTAGCAATCAGCCCCAGCATTTT
CASTLTGGSNQPQHF
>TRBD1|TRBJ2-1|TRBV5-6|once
TGTGCCAGCACCCCCGGGACAGGGAGTTTCTATGAGCAGTTCTTC
CASTPGTGSFYEQFF
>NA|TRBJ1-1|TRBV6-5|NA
TGTGCCACCCGGGACACCTTGAACACTGAAGCTTTCTTT
CATRDTLNTEAFF
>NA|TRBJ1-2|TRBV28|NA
TGTGCCAGCAGTTCCCTCAAGGGGCTTAACTATGGCTACACCTTC
CASSSLKGLNYGYTF
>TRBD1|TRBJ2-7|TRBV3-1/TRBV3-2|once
TGTGCCAGCAGCCAGGGACAGGGGGCTTGGGAGCAGTACTTC
CASSQGQGAWEQYF
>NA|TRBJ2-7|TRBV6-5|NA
TGTGCCAGCAGTTACTTAGGGGGAACTGCCTACGAGCAGTACTTC
CASSYLGGTAYEQYF
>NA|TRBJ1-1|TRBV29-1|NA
TGCAGCGGGCAGCGCAGGAACACTGAAGCTTTCTTT
CSGQRRNTEAFF
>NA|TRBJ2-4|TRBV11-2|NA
TGTGCCAGCAGCCCAACCCAGTCCCTAGCCAAAAACATTCAGTACTTC
CASSPTQSLAKNIQYF
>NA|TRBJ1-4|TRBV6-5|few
TGTGCCAGCATGGTGGGGAGGAATGAAAAACTGTTTTTT
CASMVGRNEKLFF
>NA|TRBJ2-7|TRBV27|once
TGTGCCAGCAGTTTATATGGTAGCGGAGCCTACGAGCAGTACTTC
CASSLYGSGAYEQYF
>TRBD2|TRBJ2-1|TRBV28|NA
TGTGCCAGCAGTTTTATTAGCGGGAGTAGCGATGAGCAGTTCTTC
CASSFISGSSDEQFF
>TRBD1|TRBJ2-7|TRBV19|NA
TGTGCCAGTAGTGTGACAGGGCTACCCTACGAGCAGTACTTC
CASSVTGLPYEQYF
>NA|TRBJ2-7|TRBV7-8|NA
TGTGCCAGCAGCACGCACAGGGCTTCCTACGAGCAGTACTTC
CASSTHRASYEQYF